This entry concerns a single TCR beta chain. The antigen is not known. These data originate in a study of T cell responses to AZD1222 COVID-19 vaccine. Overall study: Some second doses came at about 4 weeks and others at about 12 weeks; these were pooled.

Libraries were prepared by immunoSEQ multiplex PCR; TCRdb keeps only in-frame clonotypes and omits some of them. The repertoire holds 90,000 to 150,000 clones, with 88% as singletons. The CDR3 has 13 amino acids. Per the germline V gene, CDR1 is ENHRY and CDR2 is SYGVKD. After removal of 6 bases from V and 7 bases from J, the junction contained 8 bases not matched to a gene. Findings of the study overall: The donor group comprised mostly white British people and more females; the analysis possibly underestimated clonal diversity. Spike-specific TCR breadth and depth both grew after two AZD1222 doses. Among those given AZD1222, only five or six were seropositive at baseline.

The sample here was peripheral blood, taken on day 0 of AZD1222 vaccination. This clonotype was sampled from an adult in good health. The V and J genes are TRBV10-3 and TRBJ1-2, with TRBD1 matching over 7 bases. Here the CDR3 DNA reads TGTGCCATCAGGGAGATCACAGGGGCTGGCTACACCTTC. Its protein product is CAIREITGAGYTF.